These 20 T cell receptor beta chains originate from one sample sequenced in a study of cytomegalovirus exposure and HLA in healthy donors. The PCR used 60 Vbeta and 13 Jbeta primers. Measured with immunoSEQ multiplex PCR; TCRdb has only the in-frame clones, and not every one. The sample comprises about 150,000 clones, roughly 79% of which are singletons, and roughly 2.8% rests with the top ten. Material: PBMCs. These receptors were taken from a young man in good health and CMV-seronegative.

Only one count was recorded for this clone. This chain joins TRBV6-6 and TRBJ1-4; 10 bases align to TRBD1. The V gene end was trimmed by 6 bases and the J gene end by 6 bases; junction bases not matched to a gene: 10. Per germline, CDR1 MNHNY and CDR2 SVGAGI (reference sequence). This CDR3 has 16 residues. The DNA for the CDR3 is TGTGCCAGCAGCACACCCGGGGGGACAGGGGATGAAAAACTGTTTTTT. This codes for CASSTPGGTGDEKLFF.

This sequence joins TRBV5-1 and TRBJ2-5, with D perhaps matching TRBD1 (6 bases). Germline V gene lookup returns CDR1 SGHRS and CDR2 YFSETQ. The CDR3 totals 14 residues. V was trimmed by 4 bases and J by 7 bases, leaving 17 bases between them. For the CDR3, the DNA is TGCGCCAGCAGCCAGCCGGACAGTGTGGGGACCCAGTACTTC. Encoded protein: CASSQPDSVGTQYF.

V usage is TRBV10-3 and J usage is TRBJ2-7; 10 bases are a match to TRBD1. The length of the CDR3 is 13 residues. The germline V gene has CDR1 ENHRY and CDR2 SYGVKD. V dropped 6 bases and J dropped 5; count of bases not matched to a gene: 4. As DNA, the CDR3 is TGTGCCATCAGGTCCGGGACAGGGGACGAGCAGTACGTC. This codes for CAIRSGTGDEQYV.

This chain connects TRBV7-6 to TRBJ2-3; a possible D gene is TRBD1 (6 bases). CDR1 is SGHVS, CDR2 FNYEAQ, per germline. V was pared by 5 bases and J by 5 bases, with 20 bases between. This CDR3 has 16 residues. This CDR3 reads CASSLQTGKEGDTQYF. CDR3 nucleotide sequence: TGTGCCAGCAGCCTACAGACAGGCAAGGAAGGAGATACGCAGTATTTT.

The chain couples TRBV5-6 to TRBJ1-3, with D perhaps matching TRBD1 (5 bases). CDR1 SGHDT and CDR2 YYEEEE come from the germline V gene. The length of the CDR3 is 14 residues. Trimming cost V 2 bases and J 2 bases, with 8 bases left between them. The CDR3 sequence: CASSFAGTGNTIYF. DNA for the CDR3: TGTGCCAGCAGCTTTGCAGGGACTGGAAACACCATATATTTT. The whole variable domain, remainder taken from reference TRBV5-6 and TRBJ1-3, is DAGVTQSPTHLIKTRGQQVTLRCSPKSGHDTVSWYQQALGQGPQFIFQYYEEEERQRGNFPDRFSGHQFPNYSSELNVNALLLGDSALYLCASSFAGTGNTIYFGEGSWLTVV.

J is TRBJ1-1 and V is TRBV19; 8 positions agree with TRBD1. The V gene end was trimmed by 6 bases and the J gene end by 10 bases; junction bases not matched to a gene: 10. The CDR3 length is 13 residues. Germline lookup yields CDR1 LNHDA and CDR2 SQIVND (reference sequence). The CDR3 loop reads CASSETGAVRAFF. In nucleotides, the CDR3 is TGTGCCAGTAGCGAGACAGGGGCGGTTCGAGCTTTCTTT.

This clone was seen a few times. The chain combines TRBV6-1 with TRBJ2-3; D is ambiguous. The CDR3 is made up of 11 amino acids. Deletions cut 7 bases from V and 6 bases from J, with 8 bases between. The germline CDR1 and CDR2 sequences are MNHNS and SASEGT. The CDR3: CASTRYDTQYF. CDR3 in DNA: TGTGCCAGCACTCGGTACGATACGCAGTATTTT.

The gene calls are TRBV21-1 and TRBJ1-5. TRBV21-1 is marked as a pseudogene. This CDR3 has 14 amino acids. This CDR3 is CASSERGGRQPQHF. DNA for the CDR3: TGTGCCAGCAGCGAAAGGGGAGGTAGACAGCCCCAGCATTTT.

On this clone: A read error may produce the germline difference seen at one junction end. The rearrangement uses TRBV7-9 and TRBJ1-4; weak D call: TRBD1 (5 bases). The germline CDR1 and CDR2 sequences are SEHNR and FQNEAQ (reference sequence). The CDR3 spans 15 residues. CDR3 bases: TGTTCCAGCAGCTTAGGGGCAGGGAATAATGAAAAACTGTTTTTT. This translates into CSSSLGAGNNEKLFF.

V gene TRBV29-1 combines with J gene TRBJ2-7; 9 bases fit TRBD1. CDR1 and CDR2 from the germline V gene are SQVTM and ANQGSEA. V shed 5 bases and J 1 base; nucleotides not matched to a gene: 12. This CDR3 comprises 16 residues. Written as DNA, the CDR3 is TGCAGCGTTACCAACTCCGGGACAGGGATATCCTACGAGCAGTACTTC. This encodes CSVTNSGTGISYEQYF.

The chain is built from TRBV6-5 and TRBJ1-1; TRBD1 matches at 8 bases. V lost 4 bases and J lost 1; bases outside the gene matches: 5. The germline CDR1 and CDR2 sequences are MNHEY and SVGAGI. The CDR3 runs 15 residues. The CDR3: CASSWTGPENTEAFF. DNA of the CDR3: TGTGCCAGCAGTTGGACAGGGCCCGAGAACACTGAAGCTTTCTTT.

V is TRBV9 and J is TRBJ2-3; TRBD2 is a possible D gene (7 bases). This CDR3 is 13 amino acids long. With 3 bases removed from V and 6 bases from J, the gap between germline ends came to 11 bases. Germline CDR1 is SGDLS and CDR2 is YYNGEE. The CDR3 nucleotides are TGTGCCAGCAGCGCCGGGGGGCCGGATACGCAGTATTTT. Amino acid sequence: CASSAGGPDTQYF.

This rearrangement joins TRBV7-8 to TRBJ1-4; unclear D gene. Germline loops: CDR1 SGHVS, CDR2 FQNEAQ. Deletions cut 8 bases from V and 4 bases from J, with 14 bases between. This CDR3 has 14 amino acids. The CDR3 reads CASSRRGYNEKLFF. DNA of the CDR3: TGTGCCAGCTCCCGGAGAGGGTATAATGAAAAACTGTTTTTT.

The chain carries TRBV25-1 and TRBJ1-4, with 7 positions matching TRBD1. J lost 4 bases, V lost 0 bases, and 5 bases had no gene match. Germline CDR1 MGHDK, CDR2 SYGVNS. CDR3 length equals 16 residues. CDR3 coding DNA: TGTGCCAGCAGTGAATATAGGGCAGGGGGTAATGAAAAACTGTTTTTT. Translating gives CASSEYRAGGNEKLFF.

The rearrangement links TRBV7-9 to TRBJ1-1, with no clear D. CDR1 is SEHNR, CDR2 FQNEAQ, per germline (reference sequence). The CDR3 spans 14 residues. Trimming cost V 7 bases and J 0 bases, with 12 bases left between them. As DNA, the CDR3 is TGTGCCAGCAATCGAGGGAGGCTGAACACTGAAGCTTTCTTT. It specifies CASNRGRLNTEAFF.

On this clone: One end of the junction fails to match germline, which may point to a read error. V usage is TRBV7-7 and J usage is TRBJ1-5, with 10 bases fitting TRBD1. Germline assignment: CDR1 SSHAT and CDR2 FNYEAQ (reference sequence). The CDR3 spans 15 residues. Written as DNA, the CDR3 is TGTGCTAGCAGACCCCAGGGACAGGGGAGTCAGCCCCAGCATTTT. It yields the protein CASRPQGQGSQPQHF.

The chain couples TRBV5-5 to TRBJ1-6, with TRBD1 matching 9 bases. The CDR3 runs to 17 residues. Losses at the gene ends were 3 bases for V and 0 bases for J; bases not matched to a gene: 4. Germline CDR1 reads SGHKS; CDR2 reads YYEKEE (reference sequence). DNA of the CDR3: TGTGCCAGCAGCTGGACAGGGGTAGGCTCCTATAATTCACCCCTCCACTTT. Protein product: CASSWTGVGSYNSPLHF.

The chain recombines TRBV7-9 with TRBJ1-1; D gene ambiguous. This CDR3 has 13 residues. Trimming shortened V by 5 bases and J by 0 bases, and 7 bases separated the two germline ends. Germline lookup yields CDR1 SEHNR and CDR2 FQNEAQ (reference sequence). The CDR3 DNA follows: TGTGCCAGCAGCGCTCAGTTGAACACTGAAGCTTTCTTT. It encodes CASSAQLNTEAFF.

This chain connects TRBV7-2 to TRBJ1-5; D ambiguous. Germline CDR1 reads SGHTA; CDR2 reads FQGNSA. V shed 0 bases and J shed 0 bases, with 9 bases lying between them. The CDR3 spans 16 residues. CDR3 nucleotides: TGTGCCAGCAGCTTAGCGAGGGAGTATAGCAATCAGCCCCAGCATTTT. Protein: CASSLAREYSNQPQHF.

This chain connects TRBV19 to TRBJ1-1; no reliable D call. Trimming pared 6 bases from V and 1 base from J, leaving 9 bases between. The CDR3 is 13 residues long. The V gene's germline CDR1 is LNHDA and CDR2 SQIVND (reference sequence). The CDR3: CASRLTRNTEAFF. The CDR3 nucleotides are TGTGCCAGTAGACTGACACGGAACACTGAAGCTTTCTTT.